The 20 T cell receptor beta chains reported below all come from one sample, sequenced in a study of PD-1 blockade in classical Hodgkin lymphoma. Assay used: immunoSEQ multiplex PCR; TCRdb lists only in-frame clones, some missing. This sample has around 19,000 clones, with roughly 85% found just once. Each of the patients experienced relapse following autologous stem cell transplantation, and their brentuximab vedotin exposure differed. This sample comprised peripheral blood mononuclear cells (PBMCs), obtained before the second cycle of nivolumab. These receptors originate from a human donor with classical Hodgkin lymphoma.

This rearrangement joins TRBV5-1 to TRBJ2-5; possible D gene TRBD1, 5 bases. This CDR3 comprises 15 residues. Trimming left V 0 bases short and J 3 bases short, with 12 bases between. CDR1 SGHRS and CDR2 YFSETQ come from the germline V gene. As DNA, the CDR3 is TGCGCCAGCAGCTTGGAAGGACAACCCGAAGAGACCCAGTACTTC. It encodes CASSLEGQPEETQYF.

V and J are TRBV7-2 and TRBJ2-7; D might be TRBD1 or TRBD2, each matching 6 bases. The CDR3 covers 14 residues. Germline CDR1 is SGHTA and CDR2 is FQGNSA. The V end lost 3 bases, the J end lost 3 bases, and 12 bases lay between the germline ends. As DNA, the CDR3 is TGTGCCAGCAGCTTTTCTCGGGGGCTCTACGAGCAGTACTTC. Its protein product is CASSFSRGLYEQYF.

This clone occurred a few times. The genes are TRBV6-9 and TRBJ2-7; maybe TRBD1 (6 bases). Germline CDR1 MNHGY, CDR2 SVAAGI. The ends were cut back, 5 bases at V and 4 bases at J, with 18 bases in the middle. The CDR3 length is 15 residues. CDR3 nucleotides: TGTGCCAGCAGTCCCCAAACAGGGACCATATACGAGCAGTACTTC. Encoded protein: CASSPQTGTIYEQYF.

The rearrangement uses TRBV5-1 and TRBJ2-3; 9 bases are a match to TRBD1. The CDR3 contains 15 residues. The germline CDR1 and CDR2 sequences are SGHRS and YFSETQ. J lost 4 bases, V lost 0 bases, and 3 bases had no gene match. CDR3 sequence (DNA): TGCGCCAGCAGCTTGGTACAGGGGGCCGCAGATACGCAGTATTTT. It specifies CASSLVQGAADTQYF.

The genes are TRBV5-1 and TRBJ2-1, with D maybe TRBD1 (6 bases). Germline lookup yields CDR1 SGHRS and CDR2 YFSETQ. This CDR3 region has 15 residues. Trimming removed 0 bases from V and 8 bases from J, with 15 bases in between. The chain's CDR3 is CASSLAGKPGDEQFF. DNA for the CDR3: TGCGCCAGCAGCTTGGCCGGGAAACCAGGGGATGAGCAGTTCTTC.

The V and J genes are TRBV13 and TRBJ2-1; D may be TRBD2 (5 bases). Trimming shortened V by 5 bases and J by 4 bases, and 18 bases separated the two germline ends. CDR1 and CDR2 from the germline V gene are PRHDT and FYEKMQ (reference sequence). The CDR3 spans 16 residues. In DNA form, the CDR3 reads TGTGCCAGCAGCCCGCCTCAGATCGGGGTATACAATGAGCAGTTCTTC. Translating gives CASSPPQIGVYNEQFF.

This chain links TRBV5-1 with TRBJ2-1, with 8 bases lining up with TRBD1. CDR3 size: 14 residues. Germline CDR1 is SGHRS and CDR2 is YFSETQ. The ends lost 4 bases at V and 6 bases at J; junction bases unmatched: 6. The CDR3 nucleotides are TGCGCCAGCAGCACCGGACAGGGTTTCAATGAGCAGTTCTTC. It is translated as CASSTGQGFNEQFF.

The rearrangement joins TRBV29-1 to TRBJ2-5; no clear D. CDR1 and CDR2 (germline): SQVTM, ANQGSEA. The CDR3 is made up of 11 amino acids. Between the trimmed V and J ends, which lost 8 bases and 4 bases, there was a span of 11 bases. The CDR3 loop reads CSHLDRETQYF. The CDR3 region has the DNA TGCAGCCACTTAGATCGAGAGACCCAGTACTTC.

The V call is TRBV6-1, the J call TRBJ1-2, with D maybe TRBD1 (5 bases). V shed 2 bases and J shed 4 bases, with 14 bases lying between them. The CDR3 is 15 residues long. Germline CDR1 MNHNS, CDR2 SASEGT. The CDR3 region is CASSETPRQGYGYTF. DNA of the CDR3: TGTGCCAGCAGTGAAACCCCGAGGCAGGGCTATGGCTACACCTTC.

This rearrangement joins TRBV14 to TRBJ2-1; D perhaps matches TRBD2 (6 bases). Per the germline V gene, CDR1 is SGHDN and CDR2 is FVKESK. The ends were cut back, 2 bases at V and 9 bases at J, with 17 bases in the middle. This CDR3 is built from 15 residues. The CDR3, as DNA: TGTGCCAGCAGCCAAACGCTACTAGCAGTCGGTGAGCAGTTCTTC. It yields the protein CASSQTLLAVGEQFF.

The rearrangement links TRBV6-5 to TRBJ1-1, with TRBD1 matching over 9 bases. The CDR3 has 15 amino acids. The J segment lost 0 bases and the V segment lost 5 bases, leaving 4 bases of the junction unmatched. From germline, CDR1 is MNHEY and CDR2 SVGAGI. The CDR3 protein is CASSTTGGMNTEAFF. The DNA for the CDR3 is TGTGCCAGCAGTACTACAGGGGGCATGAACACTGAAGCTTTCTTT.

The J gene is TRBJ2-7, the V gene TRBV7-8; D is undetermined. The CDR3 is 13 residues long. Trimming removed 3 bases at V and 0 bases at J, with 6 bases between. CDR1 is SGHVS and CDR2 is FQNEAQ in the germline V gene. Written as DNA, the CDR3 is TGTGCCAGCAGCTTCTCCAGCTCCTACGAGCAGTACTTC. Amino acids: CASSFSSSYEQYF.

The chain carries TRBV5-5 and TRBJ2-3; D call uncertain. Germline lookup yields CDR1 SGHKS and CDR2 YYEKEE (reference sequence). V was trimmed by 4 bases and J by 3 bases, leaving 12 bases between them. This CDR3 is built from 14 residues. The CDR3: CASSAPAQTDTQYF. The DNA for the CDR3 is TGTGCCAGCAGCGCCCCCGCCCAAACAGATACGCAGTATTTT.

In this sample, this clone turned up a few times. The chain joins TRBV2 to TRBJ1-1; D is perhaps TRBD1 (6 bases). This CDR3 region has 13 residues. The V end lost 7 bases, the J end lost 0 bases, and 9 bases lay between the germline ends. The germline V gene has CDR1 SNHLY and CDR2 FYNNEI. This chain's CDR3 is CASTRDMNTEAFF. DNA of the CDR3: TGTGCCAGCACAAGGGACATGAACACTGAAGCTTTCTTT.

The chain has TRBV5-4 and TRBJ1-2; D remains unclear. With 1 base removed from V and 5 bases from J, the gap between germline ends came to 9 bases. Germline values: CDR1 SGHNT, CDR2 YYREEE (reference sequence). The CDR3 consists of 13 residues. The CDR3 DNA sequence: TGTGCCAGCAGCTTGCGGTCCGAGTATGGCTACACCTTC. Its translation is CASSLRSEYGYTF. Combining the CDR3 with reference TRBV5-4 and TRBJ1-2 gives the whole variable domain ETGVTQSPTHLIKTRGQQVTLRCSSQSGHNTVSWYQQALGQGPQFIFQYYREEENGRGNFPPRFSGLQFPNYSSELNVNALELDDSALYLCASSLRSEYGYTFGSGTRLTVV.

This rearrangement joins TRBV27 to TRBJ2-7; no reliable D call. Germline V CDR1 and CDR2: MNHEY, SMNVEV (reference sequence). CDR3 length equals 15 residues. V was clipped by 2 bases and J by 1 base, with 12 bases between them. The chain's CDR3 is CASSLRWQSSYEQYF. DNA of the CDR3: TGTGCCAGCAGTTTAAGGTGGCAGTCTTCCTACGAGCAGTACTTC.

Details on this clone: This probably arose from a read error, given a far larger clone one base away. V usage is TRBV4-2 and J usage is TRBJ2-3; D remains unclear. The germline gives CDR1 LGHNA, CDR2 YNFKEQ. The CDR3 has 15 residues. V was pared by 0 bases and J by 2 bases, with 9 bases between. The CDR3 DNA sequence: TGTGCCAGCAGCCAAGATCGGCAGGCCACAGATACGCAGTATTTT. Encoded protein: CASSQDRQATDTQYF.

The genes are TRBV18 and TRBJ1-5; D is possibly TRBD1 (5 bases). CDR1 and CDR2 (germline): KGHSH, LQKENI. CDR3 length: 16 amino acids. The germline V and J ends were trimmed by 0 bases and 6 bases, with 15 bases remaining between them. The CDR3 reads CASSPPFTSRAQPQHF. CDR3 in DNA: TGTGCCAGCTCACCACCTTTTACTTCCAGGGCTCAGCCCCAGCATTTT.

This sequence joins TRBV7-8 and TRBJ2-1; 9 bases align to TRBD2. J gave up 7 bases and V 1 base, and 5 bases lay outside the gene matches. The V gene's germline CDR1 is SGHVS and CDR2 FQNEAQ. The CDR3 has 15 amino acids. The CDR3 spells CASSLVGGGANEQFF. The CDR3 DNA reads as TGTGCCAGCAGCTTAGTCGGCGGGGGGGCAAATGAGCAGTTCTTC.

The rearrangement links TRBV5-4 to TRBJ1-5; tentatively, D is TRBD1 (5 bases). Germline V gene lookup returns CDR1 SGHNT and CDR2 YYREEE (reference sequence). Trimming stripped 4 bases from V and 2 bases from J, with 19 bases between. This CDR3 comprises 17 residues. Written as DNA, the CDR3 is TGTGCCAGCAGCGGGATCTGGACATCTTGGGGCAATCAGCCCCAGCATTTT. Encoded protein: CASSGIWTSWGNQPQHF.